These 28 T cell receptor beta chains came from one sample sequenced in a study of blood T cell repertoires in COVID-19. Method: immunoSEQ multiplex PCR; TCRdb's copy keeps in-frame clones and lacks some. This table has roughly 120,000 clones, approximately 80% appearing once. Sample: peripheral blood. Receptors were obtained from a man aged 65 to 85 with active or convalescent COVID-19.

The chain's CDR3 is CASSLGTNTIYF. CDR3 DNA: TGTGCCAGCAGTTTAGGGACTAACACCATATATTTT. J is TRBJ1-3 and V is TRBV28; a possible D gene is TRBD1 (5 bases). Germline CDR1 MDHEN, CDR2 SYDVKM. This CDR3 region has 12 residues. The ends were cut back, 2 bases at V and 7 bases at J, with 6 bases in the middle.

This chain connects TRBV12-3 or TRBV12-4 to TRBJ1-2; 7 bases match TRBD1. This CDR3 region has 13 residues. The V segment lost 4 bases and the J segment 6 bases; nucleotides outside the gene matches: 5. CDR3 amino acids: CASSSWTGNGYTF. CDR3 sequence (DNA): TGTGCCAGCAGTTCCTGGACAGGTAATGGCTACACCTTC.

The chain employs TRBV2 and TRBJ2-1; possible D gene TRBD2, 6 bases. This CDR3 spans 16 amino acids. V was cut by 3 bases and J by 10 bases, with 22 bases left in between. Looked up from germline, CDR1 is SNHLY and CDR2 is FYNNEI. DNA for the CDR3: TGTGCCAGCAGTGATCCCTTAGCGACTAGGAATTCCGAGCAGTTCTTC. This translates into CASSDPLATRNSEQFF.

The gene calls are TRBV7-3 and TRBJ2-2; a possible D gene is TRBD1 (5 bases). Trimming removed 3 bases at V and 4 bases at J, with 12 bases between. The CDR3 runs 15 residues. In germline, CDR1 is SGHTA, CDR2 FQGTGA. CDR3 loop: CASSFRQGGTGELFF. The CDR3 DNA sequence: TGTGCCAGCAGCTTCCGTCAGGGTGGCACCGGGGAGCTGTTTTTT.

V is TRBV28 and J is TRBJ2-7; D possibly corresponds to TRBD2 (6 bases). Germline CDR1 MDHEN, CDR2 SYDVKM. This CDR3 has 13 residues. V lost 5 bases and J lost 7, with 15 bases in between. For the CDR3, the DNA is TGTGCCAGCAGTCTCGGGAGTCCGGGGGAGCAGTACTTC. Residues: CASSLGSPGEQYF.

Here the CDR3 reads CASLGAAYEQYF. The CDR3 DNA reads TGTGCCAGCCTAGGGGCAGCCTACGAGCAGTACTTC. The chain uses TRBV27 and TRBJ2-7, with a possible D match to TRBD1 (5 bases). CDR3 size: 12 residues. The V end was cut by 8 bases, the J end by 2 bases, with 10 bases between. The germline V gene encodes CDR1 MNHEY and CDR2 SMNVEV (reference sequence).

J is TRBJ1-2 and V is TRBV29-1; 8 nucleotides match TRBD1. The CDR3 length is 14 residues. Germline CDR1 is SQVTM and CDR2 is ANQGSEA. Germline trimming cut 3 bases from V and 5 bases from J; bases unmatched to any gene: 8. As DNA, the CDR3 is TGCAGCGTTGATGCTCTGGGGACAGGTTATGGCTACACCTTC. Translation gives CSVDALGTGYGYTF.

The chain combines TRBV30 with TRBJ1-6; 9 bases line up with TRBD1. V lost 4 bases to trimming and J lost 14 bases; unmatched junction nucleotides: 9. The CDR3 has 13 amino acids. In germline, CDR1 is GTSNPN, CDR2 SVGIG (reference sequence). CDR3 sequence: CAWKVGQGLALHF. The CDR3 DNA follows: TGTGCCTGGAAAGTCGGACAGGGGCTAGCCCTCCACTTT.

The CDR3 nucleotides read TGTGCCAGCAGCCAACGCCAGGCCGGGGAGCTGTTTTTT. Translated: CASSQRQAGELFF. The chain carries TRBV11-3 and TRBJ2-2; the D is unclear. Germline CDR1 reads SGHNT; CDR2 reads YENEEA. Trimming stripped 5 bases from V and 6 bases from J, with 10 bases between. The CDR3 length is 13 residues.

The rearrangement links TRBV18 to TRBJ1-4; D uncertain. V shed 1 base and J shed 3 bases, with 6 bases lying between them. The CDR3 covers 14 residues. Germline V gene sequence: CDR1 KGHSH, CDR2 LQKENI. The CDR3: CASSPRGSNEKLFF. The CDR3, as DNA: TGTGCCAGCTCACCACGAGGGTCTAATGAAAAACTGTTTTTT.

The rearrangement joins TRBV5-1 to TRBJ2-5; 10 bases fit TRBD1. The length of the CDR3 is 15 residues. V shed 4 bases and J 1 base; nucleotides not matched to a gene: 4. Germline CDR1 is SGHRS and CDR2 is YFSETQ. The CDR3 region has the DNA TGCGCCAGCAGCGGGGGACAGGGGATCCAAGAGACCCAGTACTTC. The encoded protein is CASSGGQGIQETQYF.

V is TRBV28 and J is TRBJ1-4; 7 nucleotides match TRBD1. Per the germline V gene, CDR1 is MDHEN and CDR2 is SYDVKM. V lost 4 bases, J lost 5 bases, and 7 bases stayed unmatched. The CDR3 length is 15 residues. CDR3 residues: CASSSGDRPNEKLFF. The CDR3 DNA follows: TGTGCCAGCAGTTCCGGGGACAGACCAAATGAAAAACTGTTTTTT.

The chain uses TRBV28 and TRBJ2-5, with 9 bases matching TRBD2. CDR1 MDHEN and CDR2 SYDVKM come from the germline V gene. The CDR3 is made up of 16 amino acids. The junction had 8 bases not matched to a gene; V was cut back by 1 base and J by 5 bases. The CDR3 sequence is CASSLSSGISGETQYF. The CDR3 DNA reads as TGTGCCAGCAGTTTATCTAGCGGGATCTCCGGCGAGACCCAGTACTTC.

The chain uses TRBV5-1 and TRBJ1-4; 11 nucleotides match TRBD1. Trimming at V came to 4 bases and at J to 3 bases, leaving 5 bases not matched to a gene. CDR1 is SGHRS and CDR2 is YFSETQ in the germline V gene. The CDR3 runs to 16 residues. CDR3 nucleotide sequence: TGCGCCAGCAGCCCGGGACAGGGGGGAGCTAATGAAAAACTGTTTTTT. It codes for CASSPGQGGANEKLFF.

V is TRBV25-1 and J is TRBJ2-7, with 7 bases that match TRBD1. V gave up 3 bases and J gave up 2 bases; unmatched junction bases: 7. This CDR3 is built from 15 residues. CDR1 is MGHDK, CDR2 SYGVNS, per germline. The CDR3 bases are TGTGCCAGCAGTGAGCCCGGGGACAGAACCTACGAGCAGTACTTC. This gives the protein CASSEPGDRTYEQYF.

V and J are TRBV7-9 and TRBJ1-2; 7 positions agree with TRBD1. Trimming took 6 bases from V and 5 from J; bases not matched to a gene: 6. CDR3 length equals 13 residues. CDR1 is SEHNR, CDR2 FQNEAQ, per germline (reference sequence). The DNA for the CDR3 is TGTGCCAGCAGTAAACAGGGGCCATATGGCTACACCTTC. This codes for CASSKQGPYGYTF.

V is TRBV12-3 or TRBV12-4 and J is TRBJ2-7, with 7 bases matching TRBD1. CDR3 size: 13 residues. The ends lost 8 bases at V and 5 bases at J; junction bases unmatched: 9. The CDR3 coding sequence is TGTGCCAGCTCCACAGGGGTCACCAACGAGCAGTACTTC. It encodes CASSTGVTNEQYF.

This clone has just a few counts. CDR3 coding DNA: TGTGCCAGCAGCGTAGCTCTGAATGAGCAGTTCTTC. It specifies CASSVALNEQFF. The chain combines TRBV9 with TRBJ2-1, with D hard to call. V lost 0 bases and J 7 bases, leaving 5 bases between the germline ends. This CDR3 region has 12 residues. Germline CDR1 SGDLS, CDR2 YYNGEE.

The V call is TRBV7-2, the J call TRBJ2-2; perhaps TRBD2 as D (6 bases). The CDR3 loop spans 15 amino acids. Germline values: CDR1 SGHTA, CDR2 FQGNSA. V was cut by 5 bases and J by 7 bases, with 17 bases left in between. The CDR3 DNA is TGTGCCAGCAGCGAAGGGAGGCAGGGTCACGGGGAGCTGTTTTTT. Its protein is CASSEGRQGHGELFF.

CDR3 residues: CASSLVAGGSGEQYF. The CDR3 bases are TGCGCCAGCAGCTTGGTGGCAGGGGGCTCTGGGGAGCAGTACTTC. This sequence joins TRBV5-1 and TRBJ2-7; 8 nucleotides align to TRBD1. J gave up 7 bases and V 0 bases, and 9 bases lay outside the gene matches. There are 15 residues in the CDR3. Germline V lookup: CDR1 SGHRS, CDR2 YFSETQ.

This chain links TRBV19 with TRBJ2-7; no clear D gene. The CDR3 covers 11 residues. From germline, CDR1 is LNHDA and CDR2 SQIVND (reference sequence). Trimming took 4 bases from V and 2 from J, leaving 3 bases between them. CDR3 in amino acids: CASSTAYEQYF. The CDR3 nucleotides are TGTGCCAGTAGTACAGCCTACGAGCAGTACTTC.

The rearrangement links TRBV5-1 to TRBJ2-2; maybe TRBD2 (6 bases). This CDR3 is 18 amino acids long. Trimming pared 0 bases from V and 3 bases from J, leaving 18 bases between. Germline CDR1 is SGHRS and CDR2 is YFSETQ. The CDR3 sequence is CASSLGAGMARDTGELFF. The DNA for the CDR3 is TGCGCCAGCAGCTTGGGTGCGGGAATGGCTAGGGACACCGGGGAGCTGTTTTTT.

To note about this clone: Other DNA sequences in this sample translate to the same CDR3. This chain uses TRBV5-4 with TRBJ2-7; 7 bases are a match to TRBD2. There are 12 residues in the CDR3. Germline V CDR1 and CDR2: SGHNT, YYREEE (reference sequence). J lost 3 bases, V lost 4 bases, and 1 base had no gene match. Here the CDR3 reads CASSPGGYEQYF. CDR3 coding DNA: TGTGCCAGCAGCCCGGGGGGCTACGAGCAGTACTTC.

The V gene is TRBV11-3, the J gene TRBJ1-1; D ambiguous. Looked up from germline, CDR1 is SGHNT and CDR2 is YENEEA. This CDR3 contains 16 residues. V gave up 1 base and J gave up 0 bases, with 12 bases separating them. DNA of the CDR3: TGTGCCAGCAGCTTAGCACAGTTCCCAATGAACACTGAAGCTTTCTTT. This codes for CASSLAQFPMNTEAFF. The whole variable domain, filled in from reference TRBV11-3 and TRBJ1-1, reads EAGVVQSPRYKIIEKKQPVAFWCNPISGHNTLYWYLQNLGQGPELLIRYENEEAVDDSQLPKDRFSAERLKGVDSTLKIQPAELGDSAVYLCASSLAQFPMNTEAFFGQGTRLTVV.

The V call is TRBV7-9, the J call TRBJ2-2, with D possibly TRBD1 on 5 matching bases. The length of the CDR3 is 15 residues. The V gene lost 7 bases and the J gene lost 1 base, with 13 bases spanning the gap. Per the germline V gene, CDR1 is SEHNR and CDR2 is FQNEAQ (reference sequence). The CDR3 sequence is CASTIGAVNTGELFF. CDR3 nucleotides: TGTGCCAGCACGATAGGGGCCGTGAACACCGGGGAGCTGTTTTTT.

The V and J genes are TRBV21-1 and TRBJ2-5; the table's D call of TRBD1 was not tested on the DNA. TRBV21-1 is classified as a pseudogene. This CDR3 spans 13 amino acids. The CDR3 is CASRTLTEETQYF. The CDR3 bases are TGTGCCAGCAGGACACTGACAGAAGAGACCCAGTACTTC.

The gene calls are TRBV11-2 and TRBJ2-7, with 9 positions matching TRBD1. V gave up 7 bases and J gave up 3 bases; unmatched junction bases: 16. The CDR3 length is 17 residues. Per germline, CDR1 SGHAT and CDR2 FQNNGV. As DNA, the CDR3 is TGTGCCAGCACCTCGCTCCGGGACAGGGCTCCCAGCTACGAGCAGTACTTC. Its translation: CASTSLRDRAPSYEQYF.

V usage is TRBV5-4 and J usage is TRBJ2-2; TRBD2 matches at 11 bases. Trimming removed 4 bases from V and 2 bases from J; junction bases left unmatched: 7. Germline lookup yields CDR1 SGHNT and CDR2 YYREEE (reference sequence). The CDR3 is made up of 17 amino acids. The CDR3 loop is CASSRSLAGANTGELFF. CDR3 nucleotide sequence: TGTGCCAGCAGCAGGTCACTAGCGGGGGCCAACACCGGGGAGCTGTTTTTT.